This is a list of T cell receptor beta chains from one sample in a study of shared clonotypes between healthy human individuals. The repertoire was sequenced with immunoSEQ multiplex PCR; TCRdb's copy has only in-frame clones and lacks some. The sample shows approximately 620,000 clones, more than 95% of them seen only once. Sample: naive CD4+ T cells sorted from blood. Every receptor here comes from a woman aged 25 to 39 in good health. CDR3s include the opening cysteine and the closing phenylalanine or tryptophan. Each record gives: J gene, D gene, CDR3 length, V gene, clone size, CDR3 protein, CDR3 DNA. D genes are given only for firm matches. Size is stated for part of the rows, as once, few or many counts, or as a class when the clone is expanded.

TRBJ2-3,.,14,TRBV2,.,CASRTQGTADTQYF,TGTGCCAGCAGAACACAGGGCACCGCAGATACGCAGTATTTT
TRBJ2-1,TRBD1,15,TRBV25-1,.,CASSEDDRVGNEQFF,TGTGCCAGCAGTGAGGACGACAGGGTCGGCAATGAGCAGTTCTTC
TRBJ1-2,.,11,TRBV28,.,CASIGHYGYTF,TGTGCCAGCATCGGCCACTATGGCTACACCTTC
TRBJ2-5,TRBD2,14,TRBV7-3,.,CASSPGRPGEEQYF,TGTGCCAGCAGCCCCGGGAGGCCCGGGGAAGAGCAGTACTTC
TRBJ2-7,TRBD1,15,TRBV10-1,.,CATSPPGQGTYEQYF,TGCGCCACCAGCCCCCCGGGACAGGGGACCTACGAGCAGTACTTC
TRBJ2-1,TRBD2,16,TRBV28,.,CASSSVLAGGGNEQFF,TGTGCCAGCAGTTCCGTTCTAGCGGGAGGCGGCAATGAGCAGTTCTTC
TRBJ2-3,.,11,TRBV28,.,CASSLEDTQYF,TGTGCCAGCAGTTTAGAGGATACGCAGTATTTT
TRBJ1-2,TRBD1,17,TRBV28,once,CASLPSGGGQGAHGYTF,TGTGCCAGCCTTCCCTCCGGTGGGGGACAGGGTGCCCATGGCTACACCTTC
TRBJ1-5,.,14,TRBV18,.,CASSLRGDDQPQHF,TGTGCCAGCTCACTCCGGGGGGACGATCAGCCCCAGCATTTT
TRBJ1-1,TRBD1,14,TRBV18,.,CASSTGTGMTEAFF,TGTGCCAGCTCAACCGGGACAGGGATGACTGAAGCTTTCTTT
TRBJ1-1,.,13,TRBV7-9,.,CATGVGMNTEAFF,TGTGCCACCGGGGTTGGCATGAACACTGAAGCTTTCTTT
TRBJ1-4,TRBD1,15,TRBV28,.,CASSSSGTGDEKLFF,TGTGCCAGCAGTTCGTCCGGGACAGGGGATGAAAAACTGTTTTTT
TRBJ2-7,TRBD2,17,TRBV30,.,CAWNRGRVAGLRDEQYF,TGTGCCTGGAATCGCGGTCGGGTAGCGGGGCTCCGCGACGAGCAGTACTTC
TRBJ2-4,.,15,TRBV30,.,CAWSGNRKAKNIQYF,TGTGCCTGGAGTGGTAACAGGAAAGCCAAAAACATTCAGTACTTC
TRBJ1-2,.,13,TRBV6-1,few,CASSDGGNYGYTF,TGTGCCAGCAGTGACGGGGGTAACTATGGCTACACCTTC
TRBJ2-2,.,12,TRBV5-6,.,CASSSWPRELFF,TGTGCCAGCAGCTCATGGCCCAGGGAGCTGTTTTTT
TRBJ2-7,.,14,TRBV28,once,CASSQTGLLYEQYF,TGTGCCAGCAGTCAGACAGGCCTCCTCTACGAGCAGTACTTC
TRBJ1-5,.,13,TRBV7-9,.,CASSLREDQPQHF,TGTGCCAGCAGCTTAAGGGAGGATCAGCCCCAGCATTTT
TRBJ1-6,.,15,TRBV18,.,CASSPGGGGNSPLHF,TGTGCCAGCTCACCGGGAGGCGGGGGTAATTCACCCCTCCACTTT
TRBJ2-5,TRBD2,14,TRBV4-1,.,CASSQGTSDETQYF,TGCGCCAGCAGCCAAGGAACTAGCGACGAGACCCAGTACTTC
TRBJ1-5,.,16,TRBV7-8,.,CASKTGGLYSNQPQHF,TGTGCCAGCAAAACGGGGGGGCTCTATAGCAATCAGCCCCAGCATTTT
TRBJ2-2,.,16,TRBV7-2,.,CASSSRKGGQTGELFF,TGTGCCAGCAGCTCCCGCAAGGGGGGTCAAACCGGGGAGCTGTTTTTT
TRBJ2-5,.,14,TRBV7-9,few,CASSLDGGGETQYF,TGTGCCAGCAGCTTGGACGGGGGCGGCGAGACCCAGTACTTC
TRBJ2-1,.,13,TRBV27,.,CASTSAQNNEQFF,TGTGCCAGCACATCAGCACAGAACAATGAGCAGTTCTTC
TRBJ1-1,.,13,TRBV19,.,CASSIKVNTEAFF,TGTGCCAGTAGTATAAAAGTGAACACTGAAGCTTTCTTT
TRBJ1-3,TRBD1,18,TRBV4-1,.,CASSQDGRGRSSGNTIYF,TGCGCCAGCAGCCAAGACGGCAGGGGGCGAAGCTCTGGAAACACCATATATTTT
TRBJ2-3,.,15,TRBV7-3,.,CASSPRLGYMDTQYF,TGTGCCAGCAGCCCCAGATTAGGTTACATGGATACGCAGTATTTT
TRBJ1-1,.,14,TRBV27,.,CASSPDSSNTEAFF,TGTGCCAGCAGCCCAGACAGCAGTAACACTGAAGCTTTCTTT
TRBJ2-7,.,12,TRBV28,.,CASTDNSYEQYF,TGTGCCAGCACGGATAACTCCTACGAGCAGTACTTC
TRBJ2-1,TRBD2,16,TRBV15,once,CATRGTSGRIYNEQFF,TGTGCCACCAGAGGGACTAGCGGGAGGATTTACAATGAGCAGTTCTTC
TRBJ2-1,.,15,TRBV5-6,once,CASSLVSGAYNEQFF,TGTGCCAGCAGCTTGGTTAGCGGTGCCTACAATGAGCAGTTCTTC
TRBJ1-1,.,11,TRBV23-1,few,CASTNHREAFF,TGCGCCAGCACCAACCACCGTGAAGCTTTCTTT
TRBJ1-2,.,11,TRBV28,.,CASARTGGYTF,TGTGCCAGCGCCCGGACGGGAGGCTACACCTTC
TRBJ1-2,TRBD1,19,TRBV19,.,CASSTPFWQGASADYGYTF,TGTGCCAGTAGTACACCATTCTGGCAGGGGGCTTCCGCTGACTATGGCTACACCTTC
TRBJ2-7,TRBD2,18,TRBV5-6,.,CASSLVTSGRASSYEQYF,TGTGCCAGCAGCTTGGTGACTAGCGGGAGGGCTTCGTCCTACGAGCAGTACTTC
TRBJ1-4,.,16,TRBV4-2,.,CASSQKAAGITEKLFF,TGTGCCAGCAGCCAAAAAGCGGCGGGGATCACTGAAAAACTGTTTTTT
TRBJ1-5,.,13,TRBV30,once,CAWSVGRNQPQHF,TGTGCCTGGAGTGTAGGGAGGAATCAGCCCCAGCATTTT
TRBJ1-5,.,15,TRBV5-4,.,CASSLGGSGGQPQHF,TGTGCCAGCAGCTTGGGAGGGTCAGGCGGTCAGCCCCAGCATTTT
TRBJ1-4,.,16,TRBV28,.,CASSDTGTGQNEKLFF,TGTGCCAGCAGTGATACGGGAACAGGACAAAATGAAAAACTGTTTTTT
TRBJ2-7,TRBD2,14,TRBV5-1,.,CASSFSGLGYEQYF,TGCGCCAGCAGCTTTTCCGGACTAGGCTACGAGCAGTACTTC
TRBJ1-4,TRBD1,17,TRBV4-1,.,CASSQGLLGQNNEKLFF,TGCGCCAGCAGCCAAGGGCTTTTGGGACAGAATAATGAAAAACTGTTTTTT
TRBJ2-7,.,14,TRBV29-1,.,CSVAVVSNGDEQYF,TGCAGCGTTGCGGTGGTTTCAAACGGGGACGAGCAGTACTTC
TRBJ2-3,.,15,TRBV11-3,.,CASSLGRGSTDTQYF,TGTGCCAGCAGCTTAGGTCGGGGAAGCACAGATACGCAGTATTTT
TRBJ2-5,.,13,TRBV18,once,CASSPSQQETQYF,TGTGCCAGCTCACCATCACAACAAGAGACCCAGTACTTC
TRBJ1-1,TRBD1,14,TRBV18,.,CASSPDQGATEAFF,TGTGCCAGCTCACCTGACCAGGGGGCTACTGAAGCTTTCTTT
TRBJ1-4,.,15,TRBV19,.,CATARGEWTNEKLFF,TGTGCCACAGCCCGGGGGGAGTGGACTAATGAAAAACTGTTTTTT
TRBJ2-3,TRBD2,17,TRBV27,.,CASSQVPLAGSTDTQYF,TGTGCCAGCAGTCAAGTCCCACTAGCGGGAAGCACAGATACGCAGTATTTT
TRBJ2-2,TRBD2,15,TRBV7-9,.,CASSLVGGPAGELFF,TGTGCCAGCAGCTTAGTGGGAGGGCCGGCCGGGGAGCTGTTTTTT
TRBJ2-7,TRBD1,13,TRBV9,.,CASSVGQGGEQYF,TGTGCCAGCAGCGTAGGACAGGGGGGCGAGCAGTACTTC
TRBJ1-5,.,14,TRBV5-1,.,CASSFTGSDQPQHF,TGCGCCAGCAGCTTTACAGGGAGCGATCAGCCCCAGCATTTT
TRBJ2-7,.,14,TRBV4-2,.,CASSQGGRNYEQYF,TGTGCCAGCAGCCAAGGTGGCAGGAACTACGAGCAGTACTTC
TRBJ2-7,.,15,TRBV5-6,.,CASSSLPGSRYEQYF,TGTGCCAGCAGCTCCCTGCCCGGGAGCCGTTACGAGCAGTACTTC
TRBJ2-1,.,14,TRBV27,.,CASSLGEGYNEQFF,TGTGCCAGCAGTTTAGGGGAAGGGTACAATGAGCAGTTCTTC
TRBJ2-3,.,11,TRBV5-6,.,CASSLYDTQYF,TGTGCCAGCAGCTTGTATGATACGCAGTATTTT
TRBJ1-4,.,14,TRBV28,.,CASSSINYGEKLFF,TGTGCCAGCAGTTCCATTAACTATGGGGAAAAACTGTTTTTT